This TCR beta chain was retrieved from a study of blood T cells in healthy people across ages. Concerning this clonotype: Its target is unknown.

Study-level findings and limits: A roughly linear age-dependent decrease characterized TCR beta diversity per million T cells.

The germline gives CDR1 SGHAT, CDR2 FQNNGV. V lost 9 bases and J 8 bases, leaving 23 bases between the germline ends. This CDR3 is built from 15 residues. Primed by a sample-barcoded 5' primer and a J-beta primer mix, a second PCR proceeded for roughly 7 to 12 cycles. Using its own MiXCR run on the 5' RACE reads, TCRdb lists one record per CDR3 protein. This sample has approximately 1.5 million distinct CDR3 sequences, with around 40% found just once. The rearrangement links TRBV11-2 to TRBJ2-1, with a weak D call TRBD1 (6 bases). The sequence derives from a woman between 18 and 30 years old in good health. Sequencing was carried out using blood. The CDR3, as DNA: TGTGCCAGTAGCCCTGCCAACAGGGAAGTTTATGAGCAGTTCTTC. Translating it yields CASSPANREVYEQFF.